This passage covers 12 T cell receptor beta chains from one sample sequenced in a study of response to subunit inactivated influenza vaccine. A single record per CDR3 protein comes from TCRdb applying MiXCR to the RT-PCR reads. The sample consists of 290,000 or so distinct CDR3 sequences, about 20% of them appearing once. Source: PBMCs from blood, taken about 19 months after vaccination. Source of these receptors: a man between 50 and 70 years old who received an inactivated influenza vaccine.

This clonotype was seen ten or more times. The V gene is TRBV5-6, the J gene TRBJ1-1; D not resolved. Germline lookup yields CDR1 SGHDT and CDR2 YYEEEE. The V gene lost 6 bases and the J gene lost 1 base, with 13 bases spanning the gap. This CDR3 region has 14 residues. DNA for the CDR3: TGTGCCAGCAATGTCAGGTGGAGGAACACTGAAGCTTTCTTT. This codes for CASNVRWRNTEAFF.

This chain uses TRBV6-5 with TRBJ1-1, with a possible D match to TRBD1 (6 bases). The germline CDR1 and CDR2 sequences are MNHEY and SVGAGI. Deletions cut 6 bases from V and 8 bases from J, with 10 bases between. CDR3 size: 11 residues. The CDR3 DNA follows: TGTGCCAGCAGCTCGACAGGAGAAGCTTTCTTT. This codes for CASSSTGEAFF.

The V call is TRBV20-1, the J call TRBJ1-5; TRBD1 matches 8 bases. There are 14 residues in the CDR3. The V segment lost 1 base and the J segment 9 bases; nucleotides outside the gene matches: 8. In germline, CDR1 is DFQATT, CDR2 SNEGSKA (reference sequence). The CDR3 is CSARVGTGSGPQHF. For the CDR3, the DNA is TGCAGTGCTAGAGTTGGGACAGGCTCTGGGCCCCAGCATTTT.

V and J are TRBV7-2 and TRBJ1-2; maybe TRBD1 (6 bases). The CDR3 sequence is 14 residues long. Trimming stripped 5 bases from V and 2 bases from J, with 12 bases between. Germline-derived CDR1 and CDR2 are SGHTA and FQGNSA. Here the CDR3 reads CASSPGQFNYGYTF. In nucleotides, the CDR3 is TGTGCCAGCAGCCCCGGACAGTTCAACTATGGCTACACCTTC.

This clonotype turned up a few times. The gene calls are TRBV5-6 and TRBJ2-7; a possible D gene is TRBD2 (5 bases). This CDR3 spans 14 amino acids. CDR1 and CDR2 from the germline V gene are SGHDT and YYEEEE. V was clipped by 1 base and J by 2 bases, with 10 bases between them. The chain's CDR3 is CASSLRGLAYEQYF. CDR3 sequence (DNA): TGTGCCAGCAGCTTGCGGGGTCTGGCCTACGAGCAGTACTTC.

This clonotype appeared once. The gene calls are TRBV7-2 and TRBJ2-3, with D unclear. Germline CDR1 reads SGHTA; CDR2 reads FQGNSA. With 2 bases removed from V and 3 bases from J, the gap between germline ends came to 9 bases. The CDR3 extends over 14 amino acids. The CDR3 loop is CASSLMVDTDTQYF. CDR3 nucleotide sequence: TGTGCCAGCAGCTTAATGGTAGATACAGATACGCAGTATTTT.

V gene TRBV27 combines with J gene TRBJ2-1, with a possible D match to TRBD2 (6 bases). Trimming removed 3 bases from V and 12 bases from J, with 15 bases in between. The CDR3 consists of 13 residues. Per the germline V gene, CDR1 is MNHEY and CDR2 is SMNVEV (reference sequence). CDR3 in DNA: TGTGCCAGCAGTTTTGGGGGGACCATGAGGCAGTTCTTC. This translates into CASSFGGTMRQFF.

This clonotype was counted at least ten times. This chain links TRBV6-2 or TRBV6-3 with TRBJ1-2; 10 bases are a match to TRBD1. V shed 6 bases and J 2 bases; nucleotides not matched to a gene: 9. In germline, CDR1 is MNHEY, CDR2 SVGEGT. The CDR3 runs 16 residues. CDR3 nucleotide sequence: TGTGCCAGCAGAGGACAGGGGGTGAACCAGAACTATGGCTACACCTTC. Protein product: CASRGQGVNQNYGYTF.

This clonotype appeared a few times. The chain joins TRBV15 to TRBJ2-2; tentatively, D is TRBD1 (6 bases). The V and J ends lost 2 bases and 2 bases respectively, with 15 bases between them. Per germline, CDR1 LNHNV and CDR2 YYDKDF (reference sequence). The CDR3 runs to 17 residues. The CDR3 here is CATSRKGQGLNTGELFF. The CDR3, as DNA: TGTGCCACCAGCAGAAAAGGGCAGGGGCTAAACACCGGGGAGCTGTTTTTT.

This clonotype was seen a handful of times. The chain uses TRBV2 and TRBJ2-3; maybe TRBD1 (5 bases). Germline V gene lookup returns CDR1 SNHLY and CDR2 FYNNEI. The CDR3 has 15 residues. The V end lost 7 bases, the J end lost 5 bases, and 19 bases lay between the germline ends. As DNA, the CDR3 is TGTGCCAGCAAAAACAGGATTCGCACCGTAGATACGCAGTATTTT. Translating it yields CASKNRIRTVDTQYF.

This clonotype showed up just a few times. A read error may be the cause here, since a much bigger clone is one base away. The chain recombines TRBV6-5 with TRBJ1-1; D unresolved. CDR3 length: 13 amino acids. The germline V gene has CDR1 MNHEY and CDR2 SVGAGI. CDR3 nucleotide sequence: TGTGCCAGCAGTTCCGGACCGAGGACTGAAGCTTTATTT. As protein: CASSSGPRTEALF.

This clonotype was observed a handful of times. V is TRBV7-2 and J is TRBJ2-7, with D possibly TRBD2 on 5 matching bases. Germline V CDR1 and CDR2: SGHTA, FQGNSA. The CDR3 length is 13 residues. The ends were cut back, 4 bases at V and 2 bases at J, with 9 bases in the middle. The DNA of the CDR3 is TGTGCCAGCAGCTCGTCCGGGACCTACGAGCAGTACTTC. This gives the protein CASSSSGTYEQYF.